This T cell receptor (beta chain) was recovered during a study of T cell changes during pregnancy in multiple sclerosis. The assay was immunoSEQ multiplex PCR, and TCRdb's table has in-frame clones only and misses some. The sample lists 100,000 or so clones, 80% to 95% occurring once. This CDR3 has 16 residues. Germline V lookup: CDR1 SNHLY, CDR2 FYNNEI. Trimming removed 4 bases from V and 7 bases from J, with 20 bases in between. This TCR came from a female donor with multiple sclerosis, enrolled in a pregnancy study. This chain links TRBV2 with TRBJ2-1; TRBD1 is a possible D gene (5 bases). Sequencing used peripheral blood, obtained after pregnancy. The chain's CDR3 is CASSVGQGPLGNEQFF. CDR3 bases: TGTGCCAGCAGTGTAGGTCAGGGCCCCTTGGGTAATGAGCAGTTCTTC.